The 22 T cell receptor beta chains presented below share a single source sample, sequenced in a study of cytomegalovirus exposure and HLA in healthy donors. The PCR was carried out with 60 Vbeta primers and 13 Jbeta primers. The data were produced by immunoSEQ multiplex PCR, yet TCRdb's version contains in-frame clones alone and is incomplete. The table shows tens of thousands of clones, with 90% occurring only once. Material for sequencing was PBMCs. The receptors originated from a woman under 30 in good health and CMV-seronegative.

V is TRBV6-5 and J is TRBJ2-5; no firm D call. Trimming shortened V by 2 bases and J by 1 base, and 14 bases separated the two germline ends. The V gene's germline CDR1 is MNHEY and CDR2 SVGAGI. The CDR3 consists of 16 residues. The CDR3 nucleotides read TGTGCCAGCAGTTACACCGCTACTTGGAGCCAAGAGACCCAGTACTTC. It translates to CASSYTATWSQETQYF.

V and J are TRBV7-2 and TRBJ2-7; perhaps TRBD2 as D (6 bases). Germline lookup yields CDR1 SGHTA and CDR2 FQGNSA. Between the trimmed V and J ends, which lost 5 bases and 0 bases, there was a span of 11 bases. The CDR3 is made up of 14 amino acids. The CDR3 here is CASSRRDSSYEQYF. Here the CDR3 DNA reads TGTGCCAGCAGCCGACGGGACTCCTCCTACGAGCAGTACTTC.

In its sample, this clone was seen once. The rearrangement uses TRBV5-1 and TRBJ2-1; no clear D. CDR1 is SGHRS, CDR2 YFSETQ, per germline. Trimming took off 0 bases at V and 5 bases at J, with 6 bases between the two ends. The CDR3 loop spans 13 amino acids. CDR3 region: CASSLVADNEQFF. CDR3 nucleotides: TGCGCCAGCAGCTTGGTCGCGGACAATGAGCAGTTCTTC.

The rearrangement joins TRBV6-4 to TRBJ2-1; 9 positions agree with TRBD2. J lost 4 bases, V lost 2 bases, and 6 bases had no gene match. This CDR3 is 16 amino acids long. From germline, CDR1 is MRHNA and CDR2 SNTAGT. The CDR3 sequence: CASSDGRREGYNEQFF. The CDR3 DNA is TGTGCCAGCAGTGACGGTAGGCGGGAGGGGTACAATGAGCAGTTCTTC.

This clone was seen once. The CDR3 sequence is CASSVQGTNYGYTF. CDR3 coding DNA: TGTGCCAGCAGCGTACAGGGAACCAACTATGGCTACACCTTC. The gene calls are TRBV7-2 and TRBJ1-2, with a possible D match to TRBD1 (6 bases). Germline lookup yields CDR1 SGHTA and CDR2 FQGNSA. The V and J ends lost 5 bases and 2 bases respectively, with 12 bases between them. The CDR3 sequence is 14 residues long.

The gene calls are TRBV9 and TRBJ2-1; D may be TRBD2 (5 bases). The CDR3 contains 15 residues. The V gene's germline CDR1 is SGDLS and CDR2 YYNGEE. V lost 4 bases, J lost 3 bases, and 14 bases lay in between. The CDR3, as DNA: TGTGCCAGCAGCCAAGAGGGAAACAACTACAATGAGCAGTTCTTC. Its translation: CASSQEGNNYNEQFF.

The V call is TRBV30, the J call TRBJ1-1; 10 nucleotides match TRBD1. The CDR3 extends over 15 amino acids. V shed 4 bases and J 4 bases; nucleotides not matched to a gene: 9. Germline V gene sequence: CDR1 GTSNPN, CDR2 SVGIG (reference sequence). The CDR3 is CAWITPGQGSTEAFF. CDR3 bases: TGTGCCTGGATCACACCGGGACAGGGGAGCACTGAAGCTTTCTTT.

This clone was picked up one time. This chain connects TRBV10-1 to TRBJ2-2; TRBD1 matches at 8 bases. CDR3 size: 15 residues. CDR1 is WNHNN, CDR2 SYGVQD, per germline (reference sequence). Losses at the gene ends were 5 bases for V and 4 bases for J; bases not matched to a gene: 6. This CDR3 reads CASSKLRGLTGELFF. CDR3 nucleotides: TGCGCCAGCAGTAAGCTCAGGGGGCTCACCGGGGAGCTGTTTTTT.

This clone was counted once. The chain has TRBV5-7 and TRBJ2-5; 10 bases line up with TRBD2. TRBV5-7 has ORF status, its function being uncertain. V trimming: 3 bases; J trimming: 11 bases; junction bases outside the gene matches: 25. The CDR3 contains 19 residues. CDR3 DNA sequence: TGTGCCAGCAGCTCCATTAAAAGCGGGAGGGCCCATAGCGTCGATGAGCAGTACTTC. This translates into CASSSIKSGRAHSVDEQYF.

The chain employs TRBV25-1 and TRBJ2-1, with a weak D call TRBD2 (5 bases). Germline V gene sequence: CDR1 MGHDK, CDR2 SYGVNS. V lost 6 bases and J 5 bases, leaving 17 bases between the germline ends. The CDR3 length is 15 residues. CDR3 DNA sequence: TGTGCCAGCAGCGGGGATGCCCACATAAACAATGAGCAGTTCTTC. It codes for CASSGDAHINNEQFF.

The chain couples TRBV4-3 to TRBJ2-1, with 7 bases that match TRBD2. Germline-derived CDR1 and CDR2 are LGHNA and YSLEER. The V and J ends lost 0 bases and 5 bases, in that order; junction bases with no gene match: 7. The CDR3 has 16 amino acids. The CDR3 spells CASSQETNGRHNEQFF. The CDR3 coding sequence is TGCGCCAGCAGCCAAGAGACTAACGGGAGGCACAATGAGCAGTTCTTC.

The rearrangement joins TRBV7-9 to TRBJ2-7; 8 bases map to TRBD2. This CDR3 is 14 amino acids long. The J segment lost 6 bases and the V segment lost 3 bases, leaving 7 bases of the junction unmatched. Germline V gives CDR1 SEHNR, CDR2 FQNEAQ (reference sequence). This chain's CDR3 is CASSLGGLASEQYF. For the CDR3, the DNA is TGTGCCAGCAGCTTGGGAGGACTAGCCTCCGAGCAGTACTTC.

The chain recombines TRBV5-1 with TRBJ2-3, with TRBD1 identical over 8 bases. The V gene's germline CDR1 is SGHRS and CDR2 YFSETQ. V lost 2 bases to trimming and J lost 3 bases; unmatched junction nucleotides: 11. There are 17 residues in the CDR3. This CDR3 reads CASSLSYGQGVTDTQYF. DNA for the CDR3: TGCGCCAGCAGCTTATCTTATGGACAGGGTGTAACAGATACGCAGTATTTT.

The chain couples TRBV7-8 to TRBJ2-6; D is unresolved. The CDR3 totals 15 residues. V lost 5 bases to trimming and J lost 0 bases, with 8 bases between them. Germline V gene lookup returns CDR1 SGHVS and CDR2 FQNEAQ. The DNA of the CDR3 is TGTGCCAGCAGCCCTCGACTCTCTGGGGCCAACGTCCTGACTTTC. Protein product: CASSPRLSGANVLTF.

The rearrangement joins TRBV28 to TRBJ2-7; 14 bases map to TRBD2. V was clipped by 6 bases and J by 5 bases; unmatched bases: 12. This CDR3 region has 17 residues. Per germline, CDR1 MDHEN and CDR2 SYDVKM. The CDR3: CASSRGLAGVLIHEQYF. CDR3 DNA sequence: TGTGCCAGCAGCCGGGGACTAGCGGGAGTTCTTATCCACGAGCAGTACTTC.

The CDR3 protein is CASSFSTAGDLGSYEQYF. The CDR3 DNA sequence: TGTGCCAGCAGCTTTTCAACGGCGGGGGATCTGGGGTCCTACGAGCAGTACTTC. The V and J genes are TRBV5-5 and TRBJ2-7; TRBD2 matches at 7 bases. Trimming took 2 bases from V and 1 from J; bases not matched to a gene: 15. In germline, CDR1 is SGHKS, CDR2 YYEKEE (reference sequence). The CDR3 has 18 residues. Full variable domain (outside the CDR3, taken from reference TRBV5-5 and TRBJ2-7): DAGVTQSPTHLIKTRGQQVTLRCSPISGHKSVSWYQQVLGQGPQFIFQYYEKEERGRGNFPDRFSARQFPNYSSELNVNALLLGDSALYLCASSFSTAGDLGSYEQYFGPGTRLTVT.

The chain is built from TRBV30 and TRBJ2-6; D is possibly TRBD1 (6 bases). Germline CDR1 GTSNPN, CDR2 SVGIG (reference sequence). This CDR3 comprises 14 residues. The V gene lost 3 bases and the J gene lost 2 bases, with 8 bases spanning the gap. CDR3 sequence: CAWRAGAGANVLTF. The CDR3 DNA follows: TGTGCCTGGAGAGCAGGGGCTGGGGCCAACGTCCTGACTTTC.

CDR3 in DNA: TGTGCCAGCAGTTCGAGCGATACGCAGTATTTT. Amino acid sequence: CASSSSDTQYF. This chain joins TRBV6-5 and TRBJ2-3; D is ambiguous. Per germline, CDR1 MNHEY and CDR2 SVGAGI. V dropped 4 bases and J dropped 6 bases, with 5 bases sitting between them. The CDR3 sequence is 11 residues long.

Note on this clone: Lacking the conserved final phenylalanine or tryptophan, this CDR3 likely reflects a read error. This chain connects TRBV7-3 to TRBJ2-7; 10 bases map to TRBD2. The CDR3 totals 16 residues. Germline CDR1 is SGHTA and CDR2 is FQGTGA. V shed 6 bases, J shed 5 bases, and the junction held 13 bases outside the gene matches. This chain's CDR3 is CASSLSHSGRWDEQYL. The CDR3 DNA is TGTGCCAGCAGTCTCTCCCATAGCGGGAGGTGGGACGAGCAGTACCTC.

In DNA, the CDR3 is TGTGCTAGTGGTTTGGTAAACAGTCTAGCGGGAGGGAGGGCAGATACGCAGTATTTT. Translation: CASGLVNSLAGGRADTQYF. The rearrangement links TRBV12-5 to TRBJ2-3; TRBD2 aligns across 12 bases. CDR1 and CDR2 from the germline V gene are LGHNT and FRNRAP. Trimming at V came to 0 bases and at J to 4 bases, leaving 11 bases not matched to a gene. There are 19 residues in the CDR3.

This chain joins TRBV2 and TRBJ1-5; the match to TRBD1 covers 10 bases. The CDR3 sequence is 15 residues long. The V gene end was trimmed by 6 bases and the J gene end by 0 bases; junction bases not matched to a gene: 2. CDR1 is SNHLY and CDR2 is FYNNEI in the germline V gene. The CDR3 reads CASRGQGISNQPQHF. The DNA for the CDR3 is TGTGCCAGCAGGGGACAGGGGATTAGCAATCAGCCCCAGCATTTT. The full variable domain, in which reference TRBV2 and TRBJ1-5 provide the parts outside the CDR3, is EPEVTQTPSHQVTQMGQEVILRCVPISNHLYFYWYRQILGQKVEFLVSFYNNEISEKSEIFDDQFSVERPDGSNFTLKIRSTKLEDSAMYFCASRGQGISNQPQHFGDGTRLSIL.

The CDR3 loop is CATRGRVSTDTQYF. The CDR3 DNA follows: TGTGCCACCAGAGGCAGGGTTAGCACAGATACGCAGTATTTT. The rearrangement uses TRBV15 and TRBJ2-3; a possible D gene is TRBD1 (5 bases). Deletions cut 6 bases from V and 0 bases from J, with 10 bases between. Germline assignment: CDR1 LNHNV and CDR2 YYDKDF (reference sequence). The CDR3 extends over 14 amino acids.